Reported below is one T cell receptor beta chain. CDR3 length equals 14 residues. From germline, CDR1 is SGHRS and CDR2 YFSETQ. With V trimmed by 4 bases and J by 2 bases, 6 bases remained unmatched. This specimen belongs to a study of blood T cell repertoires in COVID-19. Study information: Samples of COVID-19 (acute and convalescent) were obtained from the United States, Italy and Spain. T cells, B-cell-depleted T cells, or PBMCs provided the cDNA or gDNA that served as material.

In the source study's methods: Estimated nucleated cell counts came from reference gene primer amplification. Here immunoSEQ multiplex PCR was the method, and the copy in TCRdb shows in-frame clones only, minus some. The V and J calls and clone size are taken from that table; D and trimming were inferred from the DNA. The sample records 380,000 or so clones, around 89% being singletons. Specimen: peripheral blood. This sequence joins TRBV5-1 and TRBJ2-7; 7 bases agree with TRBD1. The sequence was obtained from a man aged 35 to 55 with acute or convalescent COVID-19. CDR3 in amino acids: CASSTLGQTYEQYF. The CDR3 region has the DNA TGCGCCAGCAGCACTCTGGGACAGACCTACGAGCAGTACTTC.